This T cell receptor beta chain emerged from a study of blood T cell repertoires in COVID-19. Assay: immunoSEQ multiplex PCR; the TCRdb copy retains only in-frame clones and omits some. The repertoire consists of more than 200,000 clones, with roughly 90% occurring once and the leading ten covering about 6%. Assignments of participants to cohorts depended upon their own reported clinical history. The sequenced material came from PBMCs or T cells enriched from blood (not recorded which). This TCR derives from a woman aged 25 to 39 with acute COVID-19.

Written as DNA, the CDR3 is TGTGCCAGCAGACCCGACTACAACACCGGGGAGCTGTTTTTT. This encodes CASRPDYNTGELFF. This chain joins TRBV7-3 and TRBJ2-2; perhaps TRBD2 as D (5 bases). Trimming pared 6 bases from V and 2 bases from J, leaving 10 bases between. This CDR3 spans 14 amino acids. Germline V CDR1 and CDR2: SGHTA, FQGTGA.